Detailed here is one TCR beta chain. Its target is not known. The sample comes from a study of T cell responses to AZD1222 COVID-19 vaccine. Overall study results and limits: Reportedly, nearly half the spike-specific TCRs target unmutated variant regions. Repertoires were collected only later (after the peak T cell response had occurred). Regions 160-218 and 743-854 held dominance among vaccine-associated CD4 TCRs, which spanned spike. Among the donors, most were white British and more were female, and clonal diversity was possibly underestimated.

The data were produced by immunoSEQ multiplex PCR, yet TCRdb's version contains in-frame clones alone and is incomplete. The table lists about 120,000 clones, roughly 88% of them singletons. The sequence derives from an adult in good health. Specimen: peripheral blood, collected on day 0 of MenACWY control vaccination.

CDR3 sequence reads: CASTRTSGEVDTQYF. The DNA of the CDR3 is TGTGCCAGCACCCGGACTAGCGGGGAGGTAGATACGCAGTATTTT. The V gene is TRBV2, the J gene TRBJ2-3, with TRBD2 matching 12 bases. J lost 5 bases, V lost 7 bases, and 7 bases had no gene match. The CDR3 covers 15 residues. CDR1 is SNHLY and CDR2 is FYNNEI in the germline V gene.